This passage covers 4 T cell receptor beta chains from one sample sequenced in a study of cytomegalovirus exposure and HLA in healthy donors. This PCR relied on a set of 60 Vbeta primers and 13 Jbeta primers. Method: immunoSEQ multiplex PCR; TCRdb's copy keeps in-frame clones and lacks some. The table lists over 130,000 clones, 75% to 85% of them singletons. Sequenced sample: PBMCs. These TCRs come from a man aged 50 to 59 in good health and CMV-seropositive.

The V call is TRBV10-2, the J call TRBJ2-1; D possibly corresponds to TRBD1 (6 bases). There are 16 residues in the CDR3. V was cut by 0 bases and J by 4 bases, with 13 bases left in between. Germline loops: CDR1 WSHSY, CDR2 SAAADI. CDR3 amino acids: CASSESRTDPYNEQFF. DNA of the CDR3: TGCGCCAGCAGTGAGTCGAGGACAGATCCGTACAATGAGCAGTTCTTC.

The chain joins TRBV27 to TRBJ1-2, with 10 bases fitting TRBD1. J lost 4 bases, V lost 5 bases, and 4 bases had no gene match. The V gene's germline CDR1 is MNHEY and CDR2 SMNVEV (reference sequence). CDR3 length equals 14 residues. Here the CDR3 reads CASSQDRGGYGYTF. CDR3 in DNA: TGTGCCAGCAGTCAGGACAGGGGGGGCTATGGCTACACCTTC.

This clone occurred once. The V gene is TRBV6-5, the J gene TRBJ2-1; TRBD2 agrees at 11 bases. V lost 10 bases to trimming and J lost 4 bases; unmatched junction nucleotides: 9. The CDR3 consists of 15 residues. Looked up from germline, CDR1 is MNHEY and CDR2 is SVGAGI. The CDR3 reads CATRTSGLAYNEQFF. The CDR3 DNA reads as TGTGCCACTCGGACTAGCGGGTTAGCATACAATGAGCAGTTCTTC.

The chain is built from TRBV28 and TRBJ2-1, with 8 positions matching TRBD2. The CDR3 loop spans 19 amino acids. Germline lookup yields CDR1 MDHEN and CDR2 SYDVKM. V dropped 6 bases and J dropped 0; count of bases not matched to a gene: 16. CDR3 loop: CASRSPGLVGPSSYNEQFF. The DNA for the CDR3 is TGTGCCAGCAGATCCCCGGGACTAGTTGGGCCTAGCTCCTACAATGAGCAGTTCTTC.